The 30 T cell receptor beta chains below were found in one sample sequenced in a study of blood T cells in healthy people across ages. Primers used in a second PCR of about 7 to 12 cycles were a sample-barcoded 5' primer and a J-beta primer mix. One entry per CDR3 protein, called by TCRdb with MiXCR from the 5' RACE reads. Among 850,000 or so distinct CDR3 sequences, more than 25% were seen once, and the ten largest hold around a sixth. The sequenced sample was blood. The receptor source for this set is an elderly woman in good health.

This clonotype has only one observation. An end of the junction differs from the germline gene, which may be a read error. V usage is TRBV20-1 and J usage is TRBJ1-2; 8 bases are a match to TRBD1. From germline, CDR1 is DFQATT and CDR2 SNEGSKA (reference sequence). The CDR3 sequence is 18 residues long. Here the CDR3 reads CSARVGPLSDRASYGYSF. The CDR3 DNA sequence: TGCAGTGCTAGAGTCGGCCCCCTATCGGACAGGGCTAGCTATGGCTACTCCTTC.

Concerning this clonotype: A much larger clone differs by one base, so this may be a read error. The chain's CDR3 is CAGSQVGTGDGYTF. The CDR3 nucleotides read TGTGCCGGCAGCCAAGTGGGGACAGGGGACGGCTACACCTTC. J is TRBJ1-2 and V is TRBV3-1; 10 bases are a match to TRBD1. This CDR3 is 14 amino acids long. The germline V gene encodes CDR1 LGHDT and CDR2 YNNKEL (reference sequence).

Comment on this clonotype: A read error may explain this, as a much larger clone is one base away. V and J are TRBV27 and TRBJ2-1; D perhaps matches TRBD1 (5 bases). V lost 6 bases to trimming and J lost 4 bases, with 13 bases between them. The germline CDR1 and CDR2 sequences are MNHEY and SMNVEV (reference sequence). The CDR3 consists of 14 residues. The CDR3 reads CASRWSGIYNEQFF. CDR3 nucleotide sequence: TGTGCCAGCAGGTGGTCAGGGATATACAATGAGCAGTTCTTC.

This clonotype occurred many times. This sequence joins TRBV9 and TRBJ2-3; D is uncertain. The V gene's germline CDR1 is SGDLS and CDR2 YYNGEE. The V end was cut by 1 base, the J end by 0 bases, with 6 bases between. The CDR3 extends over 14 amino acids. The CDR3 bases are TGTGCCAGCAGCGTAAGCCTCAGCACAGATACGCAGTATTTT. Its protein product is CASSVSLSTDTQYF. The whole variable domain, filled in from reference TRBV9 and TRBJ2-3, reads DSGVTQTPKHLITATGQRVTLRCSPRSGDLSVYWYQQSLDQGLQFLIQYYNGEERAKGNILERFSAQQFPDLHSELNLSSLELGDSALYFCASSVSLSTDTQYFGPGTRLTVL.

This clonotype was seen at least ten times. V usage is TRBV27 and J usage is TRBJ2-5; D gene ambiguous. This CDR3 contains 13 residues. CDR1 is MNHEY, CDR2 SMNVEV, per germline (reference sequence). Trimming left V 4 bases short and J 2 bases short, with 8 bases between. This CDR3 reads CASSWGKQETQYF. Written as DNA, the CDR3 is TGTGCCAGCAGTTGGGGAAAACAAGAGACCCAGTACTTC.

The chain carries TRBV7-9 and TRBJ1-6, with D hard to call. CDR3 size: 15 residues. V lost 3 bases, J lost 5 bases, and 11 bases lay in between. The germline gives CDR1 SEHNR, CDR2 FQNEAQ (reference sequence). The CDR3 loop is CASSFSDTNNSPLHF. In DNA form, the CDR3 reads TGTGCCAGCAGCTTCTCAGACACTAATAATTCACCCCTCCACTTT.

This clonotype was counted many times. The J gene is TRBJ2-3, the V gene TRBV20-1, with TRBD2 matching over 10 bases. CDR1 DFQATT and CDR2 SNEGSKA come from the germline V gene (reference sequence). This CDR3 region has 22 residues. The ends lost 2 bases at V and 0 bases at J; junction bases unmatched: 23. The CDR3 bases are TGCAGTGCTAGATCTCCATCCCGGCCTAGCGGGGGAGTCCCCGCTAGCACAGATACGCAGTATTTT. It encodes CSARSPSRPSGGVPASTDTQYF.

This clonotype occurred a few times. The CDR3 region has the DNA TGTGCCAGCAGCTTGTTGGGACAGGGATCCACTGAAGCTTTCTTT. Translated: CASSLLGQGSTEAFF. This chain connects TRBV5-5 to TRBJ1-1; 9 nucleotides align to TRBD1. Germline CDR1 SGHKS, CDR2 YYEKEE (reference sequence). V dropped 1 base and J dropped 4; count of bases not matched to a gene: 5. The CDR3 length is 15 residues.

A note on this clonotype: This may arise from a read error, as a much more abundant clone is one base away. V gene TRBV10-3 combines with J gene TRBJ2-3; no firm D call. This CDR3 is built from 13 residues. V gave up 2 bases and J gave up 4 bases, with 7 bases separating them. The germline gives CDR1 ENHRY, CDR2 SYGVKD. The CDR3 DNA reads TGTGCCATCAGTGAGGGAGCGTCAGATACGCAGTATTTT. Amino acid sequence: CAISEGASDTQYF.

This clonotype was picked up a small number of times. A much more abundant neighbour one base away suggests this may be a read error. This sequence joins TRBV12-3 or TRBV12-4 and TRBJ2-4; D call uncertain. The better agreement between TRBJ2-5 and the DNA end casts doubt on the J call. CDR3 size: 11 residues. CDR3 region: CAGSQVETQYF. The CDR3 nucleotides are TGTGCCGGCAGTCAAGTAGAGACCCAGTACTTC.

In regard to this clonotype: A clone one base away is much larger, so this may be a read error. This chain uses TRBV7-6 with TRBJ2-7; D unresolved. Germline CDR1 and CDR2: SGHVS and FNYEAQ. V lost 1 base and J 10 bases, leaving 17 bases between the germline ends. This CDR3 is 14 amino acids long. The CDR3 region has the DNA TGTGCCAGCAGCTTAGATGCCCTCCCGGATACCCAGTACTTC. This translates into CASSLDALPDTQYF. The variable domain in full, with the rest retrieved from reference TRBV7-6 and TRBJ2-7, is GAGVSQSPRYKVTKRGQDVALRCDPISGHVSLYWYRQALGQGPEFLTYFNYEAQQDKSGLPNDRFSAERPEGSISTLTIQRTEQRDSAMYRCASSLDALPDTQYFGPGTRLTVT.

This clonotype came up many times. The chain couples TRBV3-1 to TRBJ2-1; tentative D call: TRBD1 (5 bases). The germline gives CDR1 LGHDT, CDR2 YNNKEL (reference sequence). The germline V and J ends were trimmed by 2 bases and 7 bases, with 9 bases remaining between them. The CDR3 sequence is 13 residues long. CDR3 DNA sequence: TGTGCCAGCAGCCAACCAGGGTGGAATGAGCAGTTCTTC. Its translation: CASSQPGWNEQFF.

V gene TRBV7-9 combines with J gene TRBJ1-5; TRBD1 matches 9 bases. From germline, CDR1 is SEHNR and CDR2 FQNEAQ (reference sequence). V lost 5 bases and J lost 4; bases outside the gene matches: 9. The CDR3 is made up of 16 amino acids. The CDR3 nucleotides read TGTGCCAGCAGCCCGATGGGGGGGACAGGGAATCAGCCCCAGCATTTT. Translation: CASSPMGGTGNQPQHF. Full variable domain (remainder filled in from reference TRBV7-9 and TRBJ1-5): DTGVSQNPRHKITKRGQNVTFRCDPISEHNRLYWYRQTLGQGPEFLTYFQNEAQLEKSRLLSDRFSAERPKGSFSTLEIQRTEQGDSAMYLCASSPMGGTGNQPQHFGDGTRLSIL.

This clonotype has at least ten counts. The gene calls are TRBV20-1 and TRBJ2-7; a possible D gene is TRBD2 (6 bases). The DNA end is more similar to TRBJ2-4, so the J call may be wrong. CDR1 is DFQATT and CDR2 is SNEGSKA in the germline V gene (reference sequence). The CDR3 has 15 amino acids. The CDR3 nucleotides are TGCAGTGCTAGAAGCATAAGACTAGATAGGAACATTCAGTACTTC. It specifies CSARSIRLDRNIQYF.

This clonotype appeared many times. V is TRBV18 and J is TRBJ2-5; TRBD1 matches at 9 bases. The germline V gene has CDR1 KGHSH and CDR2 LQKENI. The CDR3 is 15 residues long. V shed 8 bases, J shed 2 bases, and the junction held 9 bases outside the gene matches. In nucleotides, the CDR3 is TGTGCCAGCGTACGAGGGACAGGGCAACAAGAGACCCAGTACTTC. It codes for CASVRGTGQQETQYF. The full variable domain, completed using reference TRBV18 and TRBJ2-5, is NAGVMQNPRHLVRRRGQEARLRCSPMKGHSHVYWYRQLPEEGLKFMVYLQKENIIDESGMPKERFSAEFPKEGPSILRIQQVVRGDSAAYFCASVRGTGQQETQYFGPGTRLLVL.

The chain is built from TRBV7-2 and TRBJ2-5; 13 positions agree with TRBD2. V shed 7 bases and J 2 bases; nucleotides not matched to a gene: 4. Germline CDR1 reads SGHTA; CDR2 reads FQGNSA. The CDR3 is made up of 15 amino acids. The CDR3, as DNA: TGTGCCAGCACCGGGACTAGCGGGAAACAAGAGACCCAGTACTTC. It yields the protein CASTGTSGKQETQYF. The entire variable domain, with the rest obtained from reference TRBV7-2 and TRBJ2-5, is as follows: GAGVSQSPSNKVTEKGKDVELRCDPISGHTALYWYRQSLGQGLEFLIYFQGNSAPDKSGLPSDRFSAERTGGSVSTLTIQRTQQEDSAVYLCASTGTSGKQETQYFGPGTRLLVL.

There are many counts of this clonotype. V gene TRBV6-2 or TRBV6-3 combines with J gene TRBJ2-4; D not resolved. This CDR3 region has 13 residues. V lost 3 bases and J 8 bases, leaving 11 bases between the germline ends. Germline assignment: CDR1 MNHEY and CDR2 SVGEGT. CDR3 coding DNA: TGTGCCAGCAGTTATCTGGGAATGGACATTCAGTACTTC. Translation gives CASSYLGMDIQYF.

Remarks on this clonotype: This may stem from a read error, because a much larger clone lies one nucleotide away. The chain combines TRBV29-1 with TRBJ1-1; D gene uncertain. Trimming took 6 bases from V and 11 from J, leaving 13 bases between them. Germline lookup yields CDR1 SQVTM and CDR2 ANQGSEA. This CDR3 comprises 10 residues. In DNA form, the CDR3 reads TGCAGCGTCTCCCACCCTGTCGCTTTCTTT. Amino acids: CSVSHPVAFF.

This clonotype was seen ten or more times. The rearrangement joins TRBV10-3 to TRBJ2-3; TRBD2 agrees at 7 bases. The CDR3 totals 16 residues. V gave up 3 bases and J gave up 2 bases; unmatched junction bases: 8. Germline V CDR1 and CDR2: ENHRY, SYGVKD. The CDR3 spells CAISEGGGSPTDTQYF. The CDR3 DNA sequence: TGTGCCATCAGTGAAGGCGGCGGGAGCCCCACAGATACGCAGTATTTT.

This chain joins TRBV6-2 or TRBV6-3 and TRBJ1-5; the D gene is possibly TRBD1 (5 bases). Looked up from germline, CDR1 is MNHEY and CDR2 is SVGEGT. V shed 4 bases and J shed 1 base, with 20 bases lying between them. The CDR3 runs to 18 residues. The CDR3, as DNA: TGTGCCAGCAGTTTAGGACACCCGGGCGGGTACAGCAATCAGCCCCAGCATTTT. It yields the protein CASSLGHPGGYSNQPQHF.

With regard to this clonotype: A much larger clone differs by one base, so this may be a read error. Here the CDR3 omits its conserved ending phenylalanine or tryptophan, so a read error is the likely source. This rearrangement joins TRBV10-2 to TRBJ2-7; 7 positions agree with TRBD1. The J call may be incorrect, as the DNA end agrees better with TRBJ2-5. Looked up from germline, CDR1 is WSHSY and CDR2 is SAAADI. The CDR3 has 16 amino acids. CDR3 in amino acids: CASTDNQRTGEETQYC. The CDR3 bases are TGCGCCAGCACCGATAACCAGCGAACAGGGGAAGAGACCCAGTACTGC.

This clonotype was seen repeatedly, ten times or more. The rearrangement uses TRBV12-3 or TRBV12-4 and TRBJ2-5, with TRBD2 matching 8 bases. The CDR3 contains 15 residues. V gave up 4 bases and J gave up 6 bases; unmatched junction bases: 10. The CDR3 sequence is CASSSKRGGEKTQYF. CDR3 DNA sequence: TGTGCCAGCAGTTCTAAACGGGGGGGCGAAAAGACCCAGTACTTC.

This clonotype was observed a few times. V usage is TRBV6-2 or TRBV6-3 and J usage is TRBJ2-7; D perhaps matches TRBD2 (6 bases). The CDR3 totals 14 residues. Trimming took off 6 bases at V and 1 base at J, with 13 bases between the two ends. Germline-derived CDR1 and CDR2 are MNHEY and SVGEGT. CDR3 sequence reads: CASRSTGRSYEQYF. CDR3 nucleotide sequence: TGTGCCAGCAGGTCGACCGGGAGATCCTACGAGCAGTACTTC.

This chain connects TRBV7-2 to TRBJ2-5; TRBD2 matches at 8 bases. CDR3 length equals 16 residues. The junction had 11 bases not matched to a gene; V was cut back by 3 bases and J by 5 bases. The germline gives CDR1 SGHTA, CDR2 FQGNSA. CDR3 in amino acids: CASSLGSGGYRETQYF. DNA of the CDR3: TGTGCCAGCAGCTTGGGATCGGGGGGGTATCGGGAGACCCAGTACTTC. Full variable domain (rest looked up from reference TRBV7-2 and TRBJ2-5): GAGVSQSPSNKVTEKGKDVELRCDPISGHTALYWYRQSLGQGLEFLIYFQGNSAPDKSGLPSDRFSAERTGGSVSTLTIQRTQQEDSAVYLCASSLGSGGYRETQYFGPGTRLLVL.

The CDR3 spells CASSQDSRNPYEQYF. As DNA, the CDR3 is TGCGCCAGCAGCCAAGACTCGAGGAATCCCTACGAGCAGTACTTC. This chain uses TRBV4-3 with TRBJ2-7; unclear D gene. Trimming shortened V by 0 bases and J by 2 bases, and 11 bases separated the two germline ends. The CDR3 covers 15 residues. The germline gives CDR1 LGHNA, CDR2 YSLEER.

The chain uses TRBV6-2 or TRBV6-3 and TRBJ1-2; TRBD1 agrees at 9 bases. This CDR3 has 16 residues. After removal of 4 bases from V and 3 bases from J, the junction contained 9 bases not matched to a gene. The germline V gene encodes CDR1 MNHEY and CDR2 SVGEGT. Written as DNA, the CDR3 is TGTGCCAGCAGTTCCCGGGACAGGGAGGCCTACTATGGCTACACCTTC. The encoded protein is CASSSRDREAYYGYTF.

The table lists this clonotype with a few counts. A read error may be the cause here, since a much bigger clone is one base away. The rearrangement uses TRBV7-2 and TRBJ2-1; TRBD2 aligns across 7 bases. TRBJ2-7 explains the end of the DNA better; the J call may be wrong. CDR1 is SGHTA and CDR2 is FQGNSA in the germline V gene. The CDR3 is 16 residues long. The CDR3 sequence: CASSLRGGGGYNEQYF. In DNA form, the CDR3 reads TGTGCCAGCAGCTTAAGGGGCGGGGGAGGATACAATGAGCAGTACTTC.

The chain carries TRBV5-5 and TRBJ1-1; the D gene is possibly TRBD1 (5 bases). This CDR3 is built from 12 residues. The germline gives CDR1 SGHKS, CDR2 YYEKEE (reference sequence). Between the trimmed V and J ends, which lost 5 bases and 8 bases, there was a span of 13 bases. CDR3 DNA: TGTGCCAGCAGATATCAGGGAGGGGAAGCTTTCTTT. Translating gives CASRYQGGEAFF.

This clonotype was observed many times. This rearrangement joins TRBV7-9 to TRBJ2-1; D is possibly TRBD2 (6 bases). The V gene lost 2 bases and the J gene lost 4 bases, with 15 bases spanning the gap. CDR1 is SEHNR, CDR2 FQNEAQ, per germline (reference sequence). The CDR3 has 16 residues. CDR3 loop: CASSLISSGVYNEQFF. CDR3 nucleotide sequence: TGTGCCAGCAGCTTAATCTCGTCGGGGGTATACAATGAGCAGTTCTTC. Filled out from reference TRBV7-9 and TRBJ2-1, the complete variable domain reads DTGVSQNPRHKITKRGQNVTFRCDPISEHNRLYWYRQTLGQGPEFLTYFQNEAQLEKSRLLSDRFSAERPKGSFSTLEIQRTEQGDSAMYLCASSLISSGVYNEQFFGPGTRLTVL.

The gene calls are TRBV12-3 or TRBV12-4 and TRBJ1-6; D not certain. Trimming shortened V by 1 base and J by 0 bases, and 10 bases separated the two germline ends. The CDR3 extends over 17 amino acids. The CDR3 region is CASSLGTRSSYNSPLHF. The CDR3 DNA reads TGTGCCAGCAGTTTAGGAACCAGGAGCTCCTATAATTCACCCCTCCACTTT.